These 32 T cell receptor beta chains were all obtained from the same sample, sequenced in a study of radiation and T cells in renal cell carcinoma. Some clones are missing from TCRdb's copy, which holds only in-frame ones; the method was immunoSEQ multiplex PCR. This table holds 120,000 or so clones, about four fifths found once. Time point specified: blood 2 weeks post-SBRT. As for treatment: 15 Gy SBRT to primary tumor, nephrectomy 4 weeks later. The specimen was blood, collected from a patient whose treatment included radiotherapy and nephrectomy. The receptors were gathered from a man aged 50 or older with renal cell carcinoma.

The V and J genes are TRBV11-1 and TRBJ1-1, with TRBD1 matching 7 bases. Germline assignment: CDR1 SGHAT and CDR2 FQDESV (reference sequence). V was pared by 3 bases and J by 4 bases, with 5 bases of the junction left unmatched. This CDR3 comprises 14 residues. CDR3: CASSFKSGGTEAFF. The CDR3 DNA reads TGTGCCAGCAGCTTCAAATCAGGGGGCACTGAAGCTTTCTTT.

The chain is built from TRBV6-1 and TRBJ1-4; unclear D gene. Trimming cost V 1 base and J 8 bases, with 11 bases left between them. The CDR3 sequence is 14 residues long. In germline, CDR1 is MNHNS, CDR2 SASEGT. The CDR3 spells CASSEESLGEKLFF. Here the CDR3 DNA reads TGTGCCAGCAGTGAAGAGTCCCTGGGGGAAAAACTGTTTTTT.

This rearrangement joins TRBV19 to TRBJ2-2; TRBD1 matches at 10 bases. Losses at the gene ends were 0 bases for V and 4 bases for J; bases not matched to a gene: 5. The CDR3 covers 17 residues. Germline V gene data show CDR1 as LNHDA and CDR2 as SQIVND (reference sequence). The CDR3, as DNA: TGTGCCAGTAGTATAGACGGGACAGGGGCCCTCACCGGGGAGCTGTTTTTT. Protein sequence: CASSIDGTGALTGELFF. The complete variable domain, with remaining parts taken from reference TRBV19 and TRBJ2-2, reads DGGITQSPKYLFRKEGQNVTLSCEQNLNHDAMYWYRQDPGQGLRLIYYSQIVNDFQKGDIAEGYSVSREKKESFPLTVTSAQKNPTAFYLCASSIDGTGALTGELFFGEGSRLTVL.

The chain carries TRBV10-3 and TRBJ2-3; D might be TRBD2 (5 bases). The CDR3 is 14 amino acids. Trimming pared 10 bases from V and 0 bases from J, leaving 14 bases between. CDR1 and CDR2 from the germline V gene are ENHRY and SYGVKD. The CDR3 DNA reads as TGTGCCACTATGGACTCTACTAGCACAGATACGCAGTATTTT. Protein sequence: CATMDSTSTDTQYF.

Only one count was recorded for this clone. The gene calls are TRBV6-5 and TRBJ2-3, with unresolved D. Germline CDR1 and CDR2: MNHEY and SVGAGI. This CDR3 has 15 residues. V shed 0 bases and J shed 1 base, with 8 bases lying between them. The CDR3 sequence: CASSYSATGTDTQYF. CDR3 bases: TGTGCCAGCAGTTACTCGGCGACCGGCACAGATACGCAGTATTTT.

V is TRBV7-9 and J is TRBJ2-3, with 8 bases aligning to TRBD2. V dropped 5 bases and J dropped 0; count of bases not matched to a gene: 4. CDR3 length: 15 residues. CDR1 and CDR2 (germline): SEHNR, FQNEAQ (reference sequence). This CDR3 is CASSRGGLSTDTQYF. As DNA, the CDR3 is TGTGCCAGCAGCCGGGGGGGATTGAGCACAGATACGCAGTATTTT.

This clone came up a few times. The chain recombines TRBV5-1 with TRBJ1-1; 7 bases agree with TRBD1. The germline CDR1 and CDR2 sequences are SGHRS and YFSETQ. J gave up 0 bases and V 4 bases, and 3 bases lay outside the gene matches. The CDR3 covers 14 residues. The CDR3 sequence is CASSPRGMNTEAFF. In DNA form, the CDR3 reads TGCGCCAGCAGCCCCAGGGGGATGAACACTGAAGCTTTCTTT.

This chain links TRBV5-1 with TRBJ2-3, with a possible D match to TRBD2 (5 bases). Germline V lookup: CDR1 SGHRS, CDR2 YFSETQ. The V end was cut by 0 bases, the J end by 0 bases, with 11 bases between. The CDR3 sequence is 16 residues long. CDR3: CASSLERVLSTDTQYF. CDR3 DNA: TGCGCCAGCAGCTTGGAGAGGGTACTAAGCACAGATACGCAGTATTTT.

This chain uses TRBV21-1 with TRBJ2-7. TRBV21-1 is given as a pseudogene. CDR3 size: 15 residues. The CDR3 DNA follows: TGTGCCAGCAGCAAACAATGGTCCATCCTCTACGAGCAGTACTTC. This codes for CASSKQWSILYEQYF.

The V and J genes are TRBV10-3 and TRBJ2-2; D unclear. V was shortened by 3 bases and J by 1 base, with 9 bases between the two germline ends. The CDR3 runs to 15 residues. From germline, CDR1 is ENHRY and CDR2 SYGVKD. The DNA for the CDR3 is TGTGCCATCAGTGAAGGGCAGTTGAACACCGGGGAGCTGTTTTTT. Its translation: CAISEGQLNTGELFF.

The rearrangement uses TRBV6-4 and TRBJ2-3; D might be TRBD2 (6 bases). The ends were cut back, 0 bases at V and 1 base at J, with 20 bases in the middle. Germline V CDR1 and CDR2: MRHNA, SNTAGT. The CDR3 is 19 amino acids. In DNA form, the CDR3 reads TGTGCCAGCAGTGACTCGATCGTTCGTTCAGGCGGGGGCACAGATACGCAGTATTTT. Amino acids: CASSDSIVRSGGGTDTQYF.

The chain couples TRBV5-1 to TRBJ1-2; D is unresolved. Per germline, CDR1 SGHRS and CDR2 YFSETQ. The V end was cut by 0 bases, the J end by 2 bases, with 8 bases between. The CDR3 extends over 14 amino acids. For the CDR3, the DNA is TGCGCCAGCAGCTTGGCCGACGGGAACTATGGCTACACCTTC. Protein: CASSLADGNYGYTF.

The chain employs TRBV7-3 and TRBJ1-6, with D maybe TRBD1 (5 bases). Trimming took 8 bases from V and 14 from J, leaving 16 bases between them. The CDR3 sequence is 12 residues long. Germline CDR1 is SGHTA and CDR2 is FQGTGA. The CDR3 region is CASGGRFVALHF. CDR3 sequence (DNA): TGTGCCAGCGGGGGTCGATTCGTGGCCCTCCACTTT.

This chain joins TRBV11-2 and TRBJ1-4; D is ambiguous. The CDR3 sequence is 11 residues long. Germline-derived CDR1 and CDR2 are SGHAT and FQNNGV. Trimming took 1 base from V and 12 from J, leaving 6 bases between them. The CDR3 DNA reads TGTGCCAGCAGCTTAGGGCGGCAACTGTTTTTT. It translates to CASSLGRQLFF.

This chain uses TRBV9 with TRBJ2-1; D is perhaps TRBD1 (6 bases). This CDR3 has 14 amino acids. Trimming stripped 2 bases from V and 5 bases from J, with 11 bases between. The germline gives CDR1 SGDLS, CDR2 YYNGEE. The CDR3 nucleotides are TGTGCCAGCAGCGTTTGGGACACAAACAATGAGCAGTTCTTC. It specifies CASSVWDTNNEQFF.

The chain employs TRBV2 and TRBJ2-7; TRBD1 matches at 9 bases. CDR1 and CDR2 from the germline V gene are SNHLY and FYNNEI. This CDR3 contains 14 residues. V lost 7 bases to trimming and J lost 1 base; unmatched junction nucleotides: 5. The CDR3 DNA sequence: TGTGCCAGCATTCTAGGACAGGGGTCCTACGAGCAGTACTTC. Its protein product is CASILGQGSYEQYF.

This chain connects TRBV9 to TRBJ1-5; TRBD1 aligns across 7 bases. The CDR3 covers 15 residues. J lost 1 base, V lost 4 bases, and 5 bases had no gene match. CDR1 is SGDLS and CDR2 is YYNGEE in the germline V gene. The DNA of the CDR3 is TGTGCCAGCAGCTTAGGGACAGCAAGCAATCAGCCCCAGCATTTT. This translates into CASSLGTASNQPQHF.

The CDR3, as DNA: TGTGCCAGCAGTTACTCGAGGGACAGCATCTACGAGCAGTACTTC. Its protein is CASSYSRDSIYEQYF. This sequence joins TRBV6-5 and TRBJ2-7; 7 bases align to TRBD1. This CDR3 is built from 15 residues. V shed 0 bases and J 3 bases; nucleotides not matched to a gene: 5. CDR1 is MNHEY, CDR2 SVGAGI, per germline.

The gene calls are TRBV29-1 and TRBJ2-2; 7 bases agree with TRBD1. The CDR3 is 14 amino acids. CDR1 is SQVTM and CDR2 is ANQGSEA in the germline V gene. V lost 6 bases and J lost 0; bases outside the gene matches: 4. CDR3 sequence reads: CSVPGQSNTGELFF. In DNA, the CDR3 is TGCAGCGTCCCGGGACAGTCGAACACCGGGGAGCTGTTTTTT.

In this sample, this clone turned up a few times. The rearrangement uses TRBV7-3 and TRBJ2-1; D may be TRBD2 (5 bases). The CDR3 totals 15 residues. Deletions cut 0 bases from V and 0 bases from J, with 6 bases between. Germline V gene sequence: CDR1 SGHTA, CDR2 FQGTGA. The CDR3 DNA reads as TGTGCCAGCAGCTTAACAGGGAGCTCCTACAATGAGCAGTTCTTC. The encoded protein is CASSLTGSSYNEQFF.

V is TRBV18 and J is TRBJ1-4; 9 bases map to TRBD1. The CDR3 has 14 amino acids. Looked up from germline, CDR1 is KGHSH and CDR2 is LQKENI. Trimming removed 6 bases from V and 6 bases from J; junction bases left unmatched: 5. Here the CDR3 DNA reads TGTGCCAGCTCTCCGGACAGGGGAGATGAAAAACTGTTTTTT. Translating gives CASSPDRGDEKLFF. The full variable domain, completed using reference TRBV18 and TRBJ1-4, is NAGVMQNPRHLVRRRGQEARLRCSPMKGHSHVYWYRQLPEEGLKFMVYLQKENIIDESGMPKERFSAEFPKEGPSILRIQQVVRGDSAAYFCASSPDRGDEKLFFGSGTQLSVL.

The chain uses TRBV6-5 and TRBJ2-7; TRBD1 agrees at 7 bases. The germline V gene encodes CDR1 MNHEY and CDR2 SVGAGI. This CDR3 comprises 15 residues. Trimming removed 6 bases from V and 1 base from J; junction bases left unmatched: 9. The CDR3 here is CASSPTGALSYEQYF. CDR3 in DNA: TGTGCCAGCAGCCCAACAGGGGCCCTATCCTACGAGCAGTACTTC.

J is TRBJ1-4 and V is TRBV4-1; D unclear. The V end was cut by 1 base, the J end by 4 bases, with 10 bases between. There are 15 residues in the CDR3. CDR1 MGHRA and CDR2 YSYEKL come from the germline V gene. CDR3: CASSQVNSYNEKLFF. DNA of the CDR3: TGCGCCAGCAGCCAAGTTAACAGCTATAATGAAAAACTGTTTTTT.

The chain links TRBV5-5 to TRBJ2-5, with D possibly being TRBD1 (5 bases). CDR3 length equals 14 residues. The germline V and J ends were trimmed by 0 bases and 3 bases, with 9 bases remaining between them. Germline values: CDR1 SGHKS, CDR2 YYEKEE (reference sequence). In DNA, the CDR3 is TGTGCCAGCAGCTTGGCCATGGACAAAGAGACCCAGTACTTC. Its protein is CASSLAMDKETQYF. Full variable domain (rest looked up from reference TRBV5-5 and TRBJ2-5): DAGVTQSPTHLIKTRGQQVTLRCSPISGHKSVSWYQQVLGQGPQFIFQYYEKEERGRGNFPDRFSARQFPNYSSELNVNALLLGDSALYLCASSLAMDKETQYFGPGTRLLVL.

V is TRBV21-1 and J is TRBJ2-3; the table assigns TRBD1, which was not confirmed against the DNA. TRBV21-1 is recorded as a pseudogene. The CDR3 totals 13 residues. Here the CDR3 DNA reads TGTGCCAGCGACAGGGGAAGAACAGATACGCAGTATTTT. As protein: CASDRGRTDTQYF.

This chain links TRBV30 with TRBJ2-7; D remains unclear. Looked up from germline, CDR1 is GTSNPN and CDR2 is SVGIG (reference sequence). The CDR3 spans 13 residues. Between the trimmed V and J ends, which lost 0 bases and 9 bases, there was a span of 15 bases. The CDR3 here is CAWSVLGGNGQYF. The DNA of the CDR3 is TGTGCCTGGAGTGTATTAGGCGGAAATGGGCAGTACTTC.

This chain connects TRBV11-2 to TRBJ1-1, with 9 nucleotides matching TRBD1. Germline assignment: CDR1 SGHAT and CDR2 FQNNGV. The V segment lost 5 bases and the J segment 4 bases; nucleotides outside the gene matches: 2. The CDR3 covers 13 residues. CDR3 nucleotide sequence: TGTGCCAGCAGCCCACAGGGGGCCACTGAAGCTTTCTTT. It is translated as CASSPQGATEAFF. Full variable domain (remainder filled in from reference TRBV11-2 and TRBJ1-1): EAGVAQSPRYKIIEKRQSVAFWCNPISGHATLYWYQQILGQGPKLLIQFQNNGVVDDSQLPKDRFSAERLKGVDSTLKIQPAKLEDSAVYLCASSPQGATEAFFGQGTRLTVV.

The CDR3 DNA is TGTGCCAGCAGTCCTAGGACAGGGTTTAATTCACCCCTCCACTTT. Translation gives CASSPRTGFNSPLHF. The V gene is TRBV6-1, the J gene TRBJ1-6, with 8 positions matching TRBD1. The V gene's germline CDR1 is MNHNS and CDR2 SASEGT. The CDR3 loop spans 15 amino acids. V shed 5 bases, J shed 6 bases, and the junction held 6 bases outside the gene matches.

J is TRBJ1-1 and V is TRBV30; a weak D match, TRBD1 (6 bases). Germline V CDR1 and CDR2: GTSNPN, SVGIG (reference sequence). This CDR3 has 12 residues. Trimming stripped 0 bases from V and 11 bases from J, with 13 bases between. DNA of the CDR3: TGTGCCTGGAGTGTATATACAGGGCAGGCTTTCTTT. Its protein product is CAWSVYTGQAFF.

The CDR3 protein is CASSELGYEAFF. The CDR3 DNA follows: TGTGCCAGCAGTGAACTAGGGTATGAAGCTTTCTTT. The chain uses TRBV6-1 and TRBJ1-1; D gene unclear. The germline V gene has CDR1 MNHNS and CDR2 SASEGT. V was pared by 2 bases and J by 7 bases, with 8 bases between. CDR3 length equals 12 residues.

Only a few counts were recorded for this clone. The rearrangement uses TRBV5-1 and TRBJ2-7, with 13 bases that match TRBD2. V shed 4 bases, J shed 2 bases, and the junction held 3 bases outside the gene matches. The V gene's germline CDR1 is SGHRS and CDR2 YFSETQ. The CDR3 runs to 15 residues. The CDR3 loop is CASSLGTSGTYEQYF. The CDR3, as DNA: TGCGCCAGCAGCCTAGGGACTAGCGGGACCTACGAGCAGTACTTC.

The CDR3 sequence is CAIKQGENQPQHF. In DNA form, the CDR3 reads TGTGCCATCAAACAGGGGGAGAATCAGCCCCAGCATTTT. The chain carries TRBV10-3 and TRBJ1-5, with 8 bases identical to TRBD1. V was pared by 7 bases and J by 4 bases, with 3 bases of the junction left unmatched. The V gene's germline CDR1 is ENHRY and CDR2 SYGVKD. CDR3 length: 13 residues.